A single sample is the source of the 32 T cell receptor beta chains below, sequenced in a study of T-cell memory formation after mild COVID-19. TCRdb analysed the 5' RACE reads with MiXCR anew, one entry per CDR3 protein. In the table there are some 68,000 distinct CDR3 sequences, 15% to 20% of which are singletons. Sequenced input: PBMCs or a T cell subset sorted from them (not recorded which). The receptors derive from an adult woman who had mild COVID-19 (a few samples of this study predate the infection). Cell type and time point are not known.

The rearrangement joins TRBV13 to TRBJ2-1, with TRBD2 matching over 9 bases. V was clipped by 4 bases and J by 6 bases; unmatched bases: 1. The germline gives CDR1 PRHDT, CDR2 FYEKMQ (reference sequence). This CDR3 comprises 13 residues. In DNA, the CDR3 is TGTGCCAGCAGCTCAGCGGGAGGCAATGAGCAGTTCTTC. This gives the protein CASSSAGGNEQFF. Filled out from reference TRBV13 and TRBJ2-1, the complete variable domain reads AAGVIQSPRHLIKEKRETATLKCYPIPRHDTVYWYQQGPGQDPQFLISFYEKMQSDKGSIPDRFSAQQFSDYHSELNMSSLELGDSALYFCASSSAGGNEQFFGPGTRLTVL.

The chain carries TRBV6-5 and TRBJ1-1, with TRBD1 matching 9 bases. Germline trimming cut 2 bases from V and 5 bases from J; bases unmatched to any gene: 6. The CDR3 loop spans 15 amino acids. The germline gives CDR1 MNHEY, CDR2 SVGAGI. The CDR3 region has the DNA TGTGCCAGCAGTTACAACAGGGGGCGACGGACTGAAGCTTTCTTT. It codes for CASSYNRGRRTEAFF.

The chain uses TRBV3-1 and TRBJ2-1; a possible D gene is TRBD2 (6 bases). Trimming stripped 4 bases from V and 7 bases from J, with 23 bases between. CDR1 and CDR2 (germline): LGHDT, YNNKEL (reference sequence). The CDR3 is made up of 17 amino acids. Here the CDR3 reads CASSPENSGPARNEQFF. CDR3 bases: TGTGCCAGCAGCCCAGAAAATAGCGGCCCTGCGAGAAATGAGCAGTTCTTC.

For the CDR3, the DNA is TGTGCCAGCAGCTTAGGGACTAGCGGGGGCTGGGATGAGCAGTTCTTC. Protein: CASSLGTSGGWDEQFF. The chain carries TRBV11-1 and TRBJ2-1; TRBD2 matches at 13 bases. V was pared by 1 base and J by 8 bases, with 5 bases of the junction left unmatched. CDR3 length: 16 amino acids. CDR1 SGHAT and CDR2 FQDESV come from the germline V gene (reference sequence).

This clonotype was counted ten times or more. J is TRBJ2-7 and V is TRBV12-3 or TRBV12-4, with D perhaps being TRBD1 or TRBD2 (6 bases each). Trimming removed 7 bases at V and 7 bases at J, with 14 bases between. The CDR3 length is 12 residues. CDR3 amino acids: CASTWGAREQYF. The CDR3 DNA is TGTGCCAGCACCTGGGGGGCGCGGGAGCAGTACTTC.

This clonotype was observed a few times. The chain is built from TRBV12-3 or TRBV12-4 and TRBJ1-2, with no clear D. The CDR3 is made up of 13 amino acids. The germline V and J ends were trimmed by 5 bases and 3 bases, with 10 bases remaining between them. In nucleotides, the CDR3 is TGTGCCAGCAGTCAGAACCCGCACTATGGCTACACCTTC. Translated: CASSQNPHYGYTF.

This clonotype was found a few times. CDR3 sequence: CASSPRGRAGSAHEQYF. The CDR3 nucleotides are TGTGCCAGCAGCCCGCGTGGGAGAGCAGGGTCTGCCCACGAGCAGTACTTC. This rearrangement joins TRBV13 to TRBJ2-7; D assignment may be TRBD1 or TRBD2 (5 bases each). Germline CDR1 and CDR2: PRHDT and FYEKMQ (reference sequence). V lost 5 bases and J 5 bases, leaving 25 bases between the germline ends. CDR3 length: 17 residues. Using reference TRBV13 and TRBJ2-7 for the parts outside the CDR3, the full variable domain is AAGVIQSPRHLIKEKRETATLKCYPIPRHDTVYWYQQGPGQDPQFLISFYEKMQSDKGSIPDRFSAQQFSDYHSELNMSSLELGDSALYFCASSPRGRAGSAHEQYFGPGTRLTVT.

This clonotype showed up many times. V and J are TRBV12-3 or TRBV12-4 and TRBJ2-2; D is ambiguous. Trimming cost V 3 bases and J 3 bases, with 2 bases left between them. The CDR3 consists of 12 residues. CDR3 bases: TGTGCCAGCAGTTTCGACACCGGGGAGCTGTTTTTT. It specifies CASSFDTGELFF.

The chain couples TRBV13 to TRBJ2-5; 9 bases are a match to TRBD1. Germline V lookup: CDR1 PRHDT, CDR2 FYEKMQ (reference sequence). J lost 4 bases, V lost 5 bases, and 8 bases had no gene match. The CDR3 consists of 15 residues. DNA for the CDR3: TGTGCCAGCAGCCCCTCCCCACAGGGGGCAGAGACCCAGTACTTC. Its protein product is CASSPSPQGAETQYF.

The CDR3 DNA sequence: TGTGCCAGCAGTTTAGGGGGCTTAGACAACTTCTACAATGAGCAGTTCTTC. Translation: CASSLGGLDNFYNEQFF. The chain carries TRBV6-2 or TRBV6-3 and TRBJ2-1; 7 bases agree with TRBD1. V shed 4 bases and J 3 bases; nucleotides not matched to a gene: 12. CDR3 size: 17 residues. Looked up from germline, CDR1 is MNHEY and CDR2 is SVGEGT.

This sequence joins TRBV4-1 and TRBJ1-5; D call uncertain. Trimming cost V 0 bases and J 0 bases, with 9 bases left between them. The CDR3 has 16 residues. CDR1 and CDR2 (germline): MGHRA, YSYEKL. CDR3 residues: CASSQEAGHSNQPQHF. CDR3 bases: TGCGCCAGCAGCCAAGAGGCAGGCCATAGCAATCAGCCCCAGCATTTT.

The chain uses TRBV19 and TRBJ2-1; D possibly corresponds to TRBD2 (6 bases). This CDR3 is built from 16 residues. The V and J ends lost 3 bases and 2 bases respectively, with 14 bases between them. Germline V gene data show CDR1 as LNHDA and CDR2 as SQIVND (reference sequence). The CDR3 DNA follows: TGTGCCAGTAGTATGGGTCGACTAGGCCCCTACAATGAGCAGTTCTTC. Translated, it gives CASSMGRLGPYNEQFF.

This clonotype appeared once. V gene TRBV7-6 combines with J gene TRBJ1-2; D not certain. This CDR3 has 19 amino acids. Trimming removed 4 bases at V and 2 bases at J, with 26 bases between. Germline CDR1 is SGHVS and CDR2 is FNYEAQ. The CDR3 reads CASSSYLDQWRHSNYGYTF. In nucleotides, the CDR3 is TGTGCCAGCAGCTCCTACCTAGATCAGTGGAGGCACAGCAACTATGGCTACACCTTC.

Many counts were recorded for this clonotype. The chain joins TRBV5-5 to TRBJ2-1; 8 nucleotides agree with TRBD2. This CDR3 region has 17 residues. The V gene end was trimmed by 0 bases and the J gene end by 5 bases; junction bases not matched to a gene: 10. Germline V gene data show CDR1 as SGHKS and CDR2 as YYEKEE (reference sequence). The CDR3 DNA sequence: TGTGCCAGCAGCTTGGCCGGGGGGGGACCCCGGGACAATGAGCAGTTCTTC. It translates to CASSLAGGGPRDNEQFF. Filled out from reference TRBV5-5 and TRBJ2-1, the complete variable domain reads DAGVTQSPTHLIKTRGQQVTLRCSPISGHKSVSWYQQVLGQGPQFIFQYYEKEERGRGNFPDRFSARQFPNYSSELNVNALLLGDSALYLCASSLAGGGPRDNEQFFGPGTRLTVL.

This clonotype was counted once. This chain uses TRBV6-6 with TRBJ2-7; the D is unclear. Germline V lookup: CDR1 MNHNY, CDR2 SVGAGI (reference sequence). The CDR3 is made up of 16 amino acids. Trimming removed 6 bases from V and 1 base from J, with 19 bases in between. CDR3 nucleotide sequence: TGTGCCAGCAGACCCTCCCCAATAGTCCTGTCCTACGAGCAGTACTTC. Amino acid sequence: CASRPSPIVLSYEQYF.

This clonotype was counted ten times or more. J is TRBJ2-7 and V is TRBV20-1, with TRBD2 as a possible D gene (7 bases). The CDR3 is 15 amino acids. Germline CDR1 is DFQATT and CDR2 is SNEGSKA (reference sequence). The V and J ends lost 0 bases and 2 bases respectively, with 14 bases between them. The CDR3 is CSARDGAGAPYEQYF. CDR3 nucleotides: TGCAGTGCTAGAGACGGCGCGGGGGCCCCCTACGAGCAGTACTTC.

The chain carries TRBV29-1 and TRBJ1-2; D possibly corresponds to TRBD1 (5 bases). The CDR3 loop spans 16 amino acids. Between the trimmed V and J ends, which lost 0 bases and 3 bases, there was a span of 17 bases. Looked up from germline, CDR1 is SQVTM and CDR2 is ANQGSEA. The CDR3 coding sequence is TGCAGCGTTGAAGATCGACAGCTGGGAAAGCACTATGGCTACACCTTC. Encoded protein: CSVEDRQLGKHYGYTF.

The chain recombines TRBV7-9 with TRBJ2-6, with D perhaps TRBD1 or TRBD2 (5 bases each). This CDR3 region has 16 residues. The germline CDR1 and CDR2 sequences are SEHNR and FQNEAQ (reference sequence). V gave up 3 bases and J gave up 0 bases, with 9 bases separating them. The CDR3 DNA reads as TGTGCCAGCAGCTTCAGGGACGCCTCTGGGGCCAACGTCCTGACTTTC. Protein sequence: CASSFRDASGANVLTF.

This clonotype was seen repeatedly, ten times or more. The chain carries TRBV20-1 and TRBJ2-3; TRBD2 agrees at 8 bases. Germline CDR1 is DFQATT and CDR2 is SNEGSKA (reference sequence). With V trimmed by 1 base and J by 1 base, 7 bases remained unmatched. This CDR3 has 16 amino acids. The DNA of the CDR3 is TGCAGTGCTAGAGGGAGACTAGCGTCTGGCACAGATACGCAGTATTTT. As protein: CSARGRLASGTDTQYF.

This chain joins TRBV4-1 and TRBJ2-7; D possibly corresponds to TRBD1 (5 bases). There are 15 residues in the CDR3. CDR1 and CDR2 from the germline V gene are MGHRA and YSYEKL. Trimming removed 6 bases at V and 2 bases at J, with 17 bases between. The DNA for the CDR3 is TGCGCCAGCAGTTACAGGTCCTCTCCCACCTACGAGCAGTACTTC. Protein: CASSYRSSPTYEQYF.

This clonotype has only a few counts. CDR3 in DNA: TGCGCCAGCAGCTTGGATATCGGACAGGGCACAGATACGCAGTATTTT. It encodes CASSLDIGQGTDTQYF. The V gene is TRBV5-1, the J gene TRBJ2-3; 7 positions match TRBD1. This CDR3 has 16 residues. Per the germline V gene, CDR1 is SGHRS and CDR2 is YFSETQ. V lost 0 bases, J lost 1 base, and 5 bases stayed unmatched.

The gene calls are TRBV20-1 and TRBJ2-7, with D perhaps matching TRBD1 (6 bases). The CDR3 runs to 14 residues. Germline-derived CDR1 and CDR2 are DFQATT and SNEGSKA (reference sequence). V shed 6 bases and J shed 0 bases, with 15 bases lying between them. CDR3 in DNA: TGCAGTGCCCCGACAGGCCAGGACTCCTACGAGCAGTACTTC. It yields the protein CSAPTGQDSYEQYF.

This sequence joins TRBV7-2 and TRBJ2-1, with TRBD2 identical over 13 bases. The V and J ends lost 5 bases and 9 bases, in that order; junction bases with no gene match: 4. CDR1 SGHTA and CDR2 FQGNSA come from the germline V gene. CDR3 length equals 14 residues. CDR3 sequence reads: CASSGLAGAGEQFF. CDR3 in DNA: TGTGCCAGCAGCGGACTAGCGGGAGCTGGTGAGCAGTTCTTC.

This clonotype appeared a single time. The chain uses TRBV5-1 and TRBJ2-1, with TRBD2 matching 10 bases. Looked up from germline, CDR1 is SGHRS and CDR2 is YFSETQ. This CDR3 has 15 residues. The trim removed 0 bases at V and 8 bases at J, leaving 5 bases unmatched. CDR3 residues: CASSLASGSVDEQFF. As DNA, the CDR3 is TGCGCCAGCAGCTTGGCTAGCGGGAGTGTCGATGAGCAGTTCTTC. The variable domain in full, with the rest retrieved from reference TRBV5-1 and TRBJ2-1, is KAGVTQTPRYLIKTRGQQVTLSCSPISGHRSVSWYQQTPGQGLQFLFEYFSETQRNKGNFPGRFSGRQFSNSRSEMNVSTLELGDSALYLCASSLASGSVDEQFFGPGTRLTVL.

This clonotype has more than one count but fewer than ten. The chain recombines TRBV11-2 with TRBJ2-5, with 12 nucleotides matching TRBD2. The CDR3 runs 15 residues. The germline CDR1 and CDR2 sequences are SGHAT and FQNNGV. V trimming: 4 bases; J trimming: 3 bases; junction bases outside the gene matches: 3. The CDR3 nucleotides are TGTGCCAGCAGCTCCGGACTAGCGGGGAAAGAGACCCAGTACTTC. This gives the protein CASSSGLAGKETQYF.

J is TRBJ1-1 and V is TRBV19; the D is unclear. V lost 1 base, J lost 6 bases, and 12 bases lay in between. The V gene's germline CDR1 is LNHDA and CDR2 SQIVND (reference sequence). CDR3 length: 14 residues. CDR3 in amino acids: CASSIVSGSPEAFF. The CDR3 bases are TGTGCCAGTAGTATAGTTTCAGGTTCCCCTGAAGCTTTCTTT. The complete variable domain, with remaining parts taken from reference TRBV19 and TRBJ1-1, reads DGGITQSPKYLFRKEGQNVTLSCEQNLNHDAMYWYRQDPGQGLRLIYYSQIVNDFQKGDIAEGYSVSREKKESFPLTVTSAQKNPTAFYLCASSIVSGSPEAFFGQGTRLTVV.

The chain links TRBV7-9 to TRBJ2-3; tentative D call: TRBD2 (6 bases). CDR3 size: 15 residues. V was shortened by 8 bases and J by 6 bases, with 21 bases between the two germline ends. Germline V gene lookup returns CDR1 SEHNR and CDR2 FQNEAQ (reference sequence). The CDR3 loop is CASPPRSEGSDTQYF. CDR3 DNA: TGTGCCAGCCCCCCTAGGTCGGAGGGGAGTGATACGCAGTATTTT.

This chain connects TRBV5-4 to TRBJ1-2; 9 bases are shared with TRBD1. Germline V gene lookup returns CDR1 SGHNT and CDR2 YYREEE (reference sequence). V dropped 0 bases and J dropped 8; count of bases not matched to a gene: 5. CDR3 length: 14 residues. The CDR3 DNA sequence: TGTGCCAGCAGCTTGGGCTGGACAGGGGTCGGCTACACCTTC. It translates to CASSLGWTGVGYTF.

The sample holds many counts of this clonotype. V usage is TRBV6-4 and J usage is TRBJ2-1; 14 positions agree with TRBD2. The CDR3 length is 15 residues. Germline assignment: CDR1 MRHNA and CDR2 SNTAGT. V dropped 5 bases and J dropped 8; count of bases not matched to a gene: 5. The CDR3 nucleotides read TGTGCCAGCAGTCCGACTAGCGGGGGGGCCGATGAGCAGTTCTTC. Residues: CASSPTSGGADEQFF.

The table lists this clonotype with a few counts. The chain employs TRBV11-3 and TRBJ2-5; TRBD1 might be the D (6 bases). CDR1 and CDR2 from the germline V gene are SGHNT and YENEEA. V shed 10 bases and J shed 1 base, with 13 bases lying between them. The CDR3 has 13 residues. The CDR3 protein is CAIRTGLQETQYF. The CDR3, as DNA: TGTGCCATCCGCACAGGGCTCCAAGAGACCCAGTACTTC. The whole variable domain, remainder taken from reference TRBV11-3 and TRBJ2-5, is EAGVVQSPRYKIIEKKQPVAFWCNPISGHNTLYWYLQNLGQGPELLIRYENEEAVDDSQLPKDRFSAERLKGVDSTLKIQPAELGDSAVYLCAIRTGLQETQYFGPGTRLLVL.

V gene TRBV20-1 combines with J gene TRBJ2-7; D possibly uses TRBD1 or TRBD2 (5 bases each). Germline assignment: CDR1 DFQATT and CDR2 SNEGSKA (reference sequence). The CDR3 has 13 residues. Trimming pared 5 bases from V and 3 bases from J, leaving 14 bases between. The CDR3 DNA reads TGCAGTGCTCTGGGACCCACGAACTACGAGCAGTACTTC. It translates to CSALGPTNYEQYF.

Here the CDR3 reads CASSGSFEQFF. CDR3 DNA: TGTGCCAGCAGTGGAAGTTTTGAGCAGTTCTTC. The V call is TRBV2, the J call TRBJ2-1; D gene unclear. V was clipped by 4 bases and J by 9 bases, with 7 bases between them. CDR1 is SNHLY and CDR2 is FYNNEI in the germline V gene. The CDR3 loop spans 11 amino acids.